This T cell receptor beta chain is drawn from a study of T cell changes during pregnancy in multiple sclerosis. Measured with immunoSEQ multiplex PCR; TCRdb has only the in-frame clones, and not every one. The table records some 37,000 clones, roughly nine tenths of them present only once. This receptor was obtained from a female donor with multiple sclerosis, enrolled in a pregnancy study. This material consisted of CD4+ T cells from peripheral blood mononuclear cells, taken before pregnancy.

The DNA of the CDR3 is TGTGCCAGCACCAATCCGCTGGGACAGGTGAACGAGCAGTACTTC. It yields the protein CASTNPLGQVNEQYF. The chain combines TRBV7-2 with TRBJ2-7; 8 nucleotides line up with TRBD1. CDR1 and CDR2 from the germline V gene are SGHTA and FQGNSA. V gave up 7 bases and J gave up 5 bases; unmatched junction bases: 13. There are 15 residues in the CDR3.